Below, 23 T cell receptor beta chains from the same sample are listed, as sequenced in a study of OX40 agonist ivuxolimab in advanced cancers. Profiling relied on immunoSEQ multiplex PCR, and the TCRdb table lists in-frame clones only, not all of them. In the table there are roughly 80,000 clones, 80% to 90% of which are singletons. Material: CD4+ or CD8+ T cells sorted from blood, obtained in a trial of the OX40 agonist ivuxolimab. These receptors originate from an adult with an advanced solid tumor such as melanoma, head and neck, liver or kidney cancer.

To note about this clone: Distinct nucleotide sequences in the sample also encode this CDR3. The chain recombines TRBV7-9 with TRBJ2-7, with a weak D call TRBD1 (5 bases). CDR3 length: 12 residues. In germline, CDR1 is SEHNR, CDR2 FQNEAQ (reference sequence). The V end lost 4 bases, the J end lost 3 bases, and 7 bases lay between the germline ends. CDR3 sequence reads: CASSSQGYEQYF. The CDR3 DNA follows: TGTGCCAGCAGCTCCCAGGGCTACGAGCAGTACTTC.

V is TRBV7-2 and J is TRBJ1-5, with 9 bases fitting TRBD1. Germline-derived CDR1 and CDR2 are SGHTA and FQGNSA. CDR3 length: 13 residues. Losses at the gene ends were 6 bases for V and 7 bases for J; bases not matched to a gene: 4. The CDR3 protein is CASSRDRDQPQHF. CDR3 coding DNA: TGTGCCAGCAGTCGGGACAGGGACCAGCCCCAGCATTTT. Looking up the rest from reference TRBV7-2 and TRBJ1-5 gives the full variable domain: GAGVSQSPSNKVTEKGKDVELRCDPISGHTALYWYRQSLGQGLEFLIYFQGNSAPDKSGLPSDRFSAERTGGSVSTLTIQRTQQEDSAVYLCASSRDRDQPQHFGDGTRLSIL.

The chain employs TRBV28 and TRBJ1-1; weak D call: TRBD1 (5 bases). Germline V CDR1 and CDR2: MDHEN, SYDVKM. CDR3 length: 11 residues. The germline V and J ends were trimmed by 5 bases and 7 bases, with 8 bases remaining between them. The CDR3 is CASSEGIEAFF. Here the CDR3 DNA reads TGTGCCAGCAGTGAGGGGATTGAAGCTTTCTTT.

This clone was detected only once. The rearrangement uses TRBV5-1 and TRBJ2-6, with unresolved D. V lost 2 bases and J 2 bases, leaving 11 bases between the germline ends. This CDR3 comprises 16 residues. CDR1 is SGHRS, CDR2 YFSETQ, per germline. The CDR3 coding sequence is TGCGCCAGCAGCTTAAGCCACGGTGCTGGGGCCAACGTCCTGACTTTC. It codes for CASSLSHGAGANVLTF.

The DNA for the CDR3 is TGCGCCAGCAGCCAGTCGCGAAGCGGGGCCAACACTGAAGCTTTCTTT. Its protein is CASSQSRSGANTEAFF. The chain carries TRBV4-1 and TRBJ1-1; weak D call: TRBD1 (5 bases). The CDR3 is made up of 16 amino acids. Deletions cut 3 bases from V and 2 bases from J, with 16 bases between. CDR1 and CDR2 from the germline V gene are MGHRA and YSYEKL.

This clone was seen more than once but under ten times. The gene calls are TRBV19 and TRBJ2-7, with 9 bases lining up with TRBD1. V dropped 6 bases and J dropped 2; count of bases not matched to a gene: 8. Germline V gene data show CDR1 as LNHDA and CDR2 as SQIVND (reference sequence). There are 15 residues in the CDR3. The CDR3, as DNA: TGTGCCAGTAGACAATCGGACAGGGGAGCCTACGAGCAGTACTTC. It yields the protein CASRQSDRGAYEQYF.

This clone was detected a few times. The chain links TRBV6-5 to TRBJ2-3; 8 bases align to TRBD2. Germline V gene lookup returns CDR1 MNHEY and CDR2 SVGAGI. The CDR3 runs 15 residues. The ends lost 6 bases at V and 3 bases at J; junction bases unmatched: 8. The CDR3 loop is CASSSAGGGTDTQYF. DNA of the CDR3: TGTGCCAGCAGCTCAGCCGGGGGGGGGACAGATACGCAGTATTTT.

This sequence joins TRBV7-9 and TRBJ1-1; D is perhaps TRBD1 (5 bases). Germline V lookup: CDR1 SEHNR, CDR2 FQNEAQ (reference sequence). This CDR3 has 13 amino acids. Trimming took off 5 bases at V and 8 bases at J, with 15 bases between the two ends. The CDR3 reads CASSPSSEGEAFF. For the CDR3, the DNA is TGTGCCAGCAGCCCATCCAGCGAGGGGGAAGCTTTCTTT.

The chain has TRBV10-1 and TRBJ1-1; a possible D gene is TRBD1 (5 bases). In germline, CDR1 is WNHNN, CDR2 SYGVQD (reference sequence). Trimming removed 0 bases at V and 8 bases at J, with 10 bases between. The CDR3 length is 13 residues. CDR3 nucleotides: TGCGCCAGCAGTGAGTCGTGGAGGGGCGAAGCTTTCTTT. Translating it yields CASSESWRGEAFF.

The DNA for the CDR3 is TGTGCCTGGAGTGGCGGGACAGGGGTCCACGAGCAGTACTTC. Its translation: CAWSGGTGVHEQYF. The chain links TRBV30 to TRBJ2-7, with TRBD1 identical over 10 bases. Per germline, CDR1 GTSNPN and CDR2 SVGIG (reference sequence). The ends lost 1 base at V and 5 bases at J; junction bases unmatched: 5. The CDR3 spans 14 residues.

The chain employs TRBV20-1 and TRBJ2-3, with D uncertain. The CDR3 runs to 10 residues. V shed 6 bases and J shed 5 bases, with 6 bases lying between them. Germline lookup yields CDR1 DFQATT and CDR2 SNEGSKA (reference sequence). The CDR3 sequence: CSAQRDTQYF. DNA for the CDR3: TGCAGTGCCCAGAGAGATACGCAGTATTTT.

A word on this clone: The sample holds other DNA sequences that translate to the same CDR3. V gene TRBV4-1 combines with J gene TRBJ2-3; the D gene is possibly TRBD1 (6 bases). Germline CDR1 reads MGHRA; CDR2 reads YSYEKL. The V end was cut by 4 bases, the J end by 5 bases, with 13 bases between. CDR3 size: 14 residues. The CDR3 sequence: CASSPGELGDTQYF. In DNA, the CDR3 is TGCGCCAGCAGCCCAGGGGAATTGGGAGATACGCAGTATTTT.

V is TRBV7-6 and J is TRBJ2-1; maybe TRBD1 (5 bases). CDR1 is SGHVS and CDR2 is FNYEAQ in the germline V gene. The ends were cut back, 2 bases at V and 0 bases at J, with 8 bases in the middle. The CDR3 has 15 residues. The CDR3 DNA reads as TGTGCCAGCAGCTTACACAGGAGCTCCTACAATGAGCAGTTCTTC. Amino acid sequence: CASSLHRSSYNEQFF.

The chain recombines TRBV7-6 with TRBJ2-2; 9 bases are shared with TRBD2. Germline assignment: CDR1 SGHVS and CDR2 FNYEAQ. The CDR3 totals 15 residues. With 6 bases clipped from V and 7 bases from J, the junction kept 9 bases outside the gene matches. CDR3 residues: CASRGPGLANGELFF. The CDR3 DNA follows: TGTGCCAGCAGGGGCCCGGGACTAGCCAACGGGGAGCTGTTTTTT.

This rearrangement joins TRBV5-1 to TRBJ2-1; 8 bases align to TRBD2. CDR1 is SGHRS, CDR2 YFSETQ, per germline. The CDR3 runs to 15 residues. V lost 1 base to trimming and J lost 3 bases; unmatched junction nucleotides: 3. The CDR3 region has the DNA TGCGCCAGCAGCTTGTCCGGGACTAGCTACAATGAGCAGTTCTTC. This translates into CASSLSGTSYNEQFF.

V is TRBV18 and J is TRBJ1-5; D gene ambiguous. The CDR3 spans 15 residues. Trimming removed 6 bases from V and 3 bases from J, with 15 bases in between. Germline loops: CDR1 KGHSH, CDR2 LQKENI. The CDR3 coding sequence is TGTGCCAGCTCCCTTCTTGGGGAGCCCAATCAGCCCCAGCATTTT. Translated: CASSLLGEPNQPQHF.

J is TRBJ2-5 and V is TRBV5-1; the D is unclear. The CDR3 spans 13 residues. V was pared by 2 bases and J by 4 bases, with 9 bases between. The germline gives CDR1 SGHRS, CDR2 YFSETQ. The CDR3 reads CASSLEMVETQYF. The CDR3 region has the DNA TGCGCCAGCAGCTTAGAGATGGTAGAGACCCAGTACTTC.

The chain uses TRBV4-3 and TRBJ1-2; D gene ambiguous. Germline V CDR1 and CDR2: LGHNA, YSLEER. Trimming removed 0 bases from V and 0 bases from J, with 14 bases in between. This CDR3 is 17 amino acids long. Written as DNA, the CDR3 is TGCGCCAGCAGCCAAGATATCTCAAGGCCGGCTAACTATGGCTACACCTTC. Translating gives CASSQDISRPANYGYTF.

This chain connects TRBV23-1 to TRBJ2-6; D is perhaps TRBD1 or TRBD2 (5 bases each). TRBV23-1 is sorted into the ORF group, with uncertain function. This CDR3 comprises 16 residues. Trimming took 8 bases from V and 0 from J, leaving 14 bases between them. CDR3 sequence (DNA): TGCGCCAGCCAGGAAGTGGGACCCTCTGGGGCCAACGTCCTGACTTTC. Its protein product is CASQEVGPSGANVLTF.

The chain links TRBV28 to TRBJ1-2, with D tentatively TRBD1 (5 bases). Germline V gene sequence: CDR1 MDHEN, CDR2 SYDVKM. The CDR3 covers 14 residues. Trimming cost V 2 bases and J 8 bases, with 15 bases left between them. The DNA for the CDR3 is TGTGCCAGCAGTTTAATGAGAGGGGCTGGCGGCTACACCTTC. This gives the protein CASSLMRGAGGYTF.

This clone showed up just once. The sample carries other DNA sequences with the same CDR3. CDR3: CASSQGRRGGYTGELFF. The CDR3, as DNA: TGCGCCAGCAGCCAAGGTCGGCGGGGGGGCTACACCGGGGAGCTGTTTTTT. The genes are TRBV4-3 and TRBJ2-2; TRBD2 matches 9 bases. Germline V CDR1 and CDR2: LGHNA, YSLEER. Trimming took 1 base from V and 3 from J; bases not matched to a gene: 6. The CDR3 length is 17 residues.

With regard to this clone: The sample holds other DNA sequences that translate to the same CDR3. The chain carries TRBV11-2 and TRBJ2-5; unclear D gene. Germline values: CDR1 SGHAT, CDR2 FQNNGV. Trimming pared 3 bases from V and 2 bases from J, leaving 7 bases between. This CDR3 is built from 13 residues. The CDR3 DNA reads as TGTGCCAGCAGCTTGGGCAGACAAGAGACCCAGTACTTC. Residues: CASSLGRQETQYF.

This clone was observed a few times. V gene TRBV19 combines with J gene TRBJ1-3; D perhaps matches TRBD1 (5 bases). This CDR3 spans 16 amino acids. Germline lookup yields CDR1 LNHDA and CDR2 SQIVND (reference sequence). V was cut by 4 bases and J by 0 bases, with 13 bases left in between. The DNA for the CDR3 is TGTGCCAGTAGTAGGGACGGAACAACCTCTGGAAACACCATATATTTT. Translation gives CASSRDGTTSGNTIYF.